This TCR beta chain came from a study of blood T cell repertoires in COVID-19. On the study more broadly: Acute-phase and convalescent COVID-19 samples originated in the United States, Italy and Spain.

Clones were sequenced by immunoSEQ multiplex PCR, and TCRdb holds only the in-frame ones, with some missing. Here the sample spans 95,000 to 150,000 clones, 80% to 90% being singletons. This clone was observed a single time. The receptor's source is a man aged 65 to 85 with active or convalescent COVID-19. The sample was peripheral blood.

This CDR3 is CASSSTGTSSTDTQYF. DNA of the CDR3: TGTGCCAGCAGCAGTACCGGGACTAGTAGCACAGATACGCAGTATTTT. The chain uses TRBV13 and TRBJ2-3, with 8 bases lining up with TRBD2. V was pared by 5 bases and J by 0 bases, with 7 bases of the junction left unmatched. Germline assignment: CDR1 PRHDT and CDR2 FYEKMQ (reference sequence). This CDR3 region has 16 residues.